Below, 5 T cell receptor beta chains from the same sample are listed, as sequenced in a study of cytomegalovirus exposure and HLA in healthy donors. Amplification used 60 Vbeta primers and 13 Jbeta primers. Only in-frame clones appear in the TCRdb table, and some are missing; sequencing was by immunoSEQ multiplex PCR. The repertoire holds under 150,000 clones, with over 60% as singletons. Sequenced: PBMCs. The receptors stem from a man aged 25 to 45 in good health and CMV-seropositive.

Worth noting for this clone: At the DNA level, this CDR3 is encoded by other sequences in the same sample as well. The chain links TRBV5-1 to TRBJ2-5; TRBD1 matches at 10 bases. TRBJ2-7 explains the end of the DNA better; the J call may be wrong. The CDR3 has 14 residues. From germline, CDR1 is SGHRS and CDR2 YFSETQ. This CDR3 is CASSWTGGSYEQYF. CDR3 in DNA: TGCGCCAGCAGCTGGACAGGGGGTAGCTACGAGCAGTACTTC.

This clone was seen many times. The chain joins TRBV6-4 to TRBJ2-6; TRBD1 might be the D (6 bases). The V end was cut by 3 bases, the J end by 0 bases, with 9 bases between. The germline CDR1 and CDR2 sequences are MRHNA and SNTAGT. The CDR3 sequence is 16 residues long. DNA of the CDR3: TGTGCCAGCAGTGAAGGGGGTCCCTCTGGGGCCAACGTCCTGACTTTC. The encoded protein is CASSEGGPSGANVLTF.

For the CDR3, the DNA is TGTGCCAGCAGCAATGCAGTCTACGAGCAGTACTTC. This translates into CASSNAVYEQYF. The chain uses TRBV2 and TRBJ2-7; D call uncertain. There are 12 residues in the CDR3. CDR1 SNHLY and CDR2 FYNNEI come from the germline V gene. V was trimmed by 6 bases and J by 3 bases, leaving 9 bases between them.

This clone was seen more than once but under ten times. The V call is TRBV25-1, the J call TRBJ2-7; weak D call: TRBD2 (5 bases). V was trimmed by 6 bases and J by 4 bases, leaving 13 bases between them. Per germline, CDR1 MGHDK and CDR2 SYGVNS. The CDR3 spans 13 residues. CDR3 sequence (DNA): TGTGCCAGCAGACCGGGAAACAAATACGAGCAGTACTTC. Protein product: CASRPGNKYEQYF.

The rearrangement links TRBV4-3 to TRBJ2-7; TRBD1 matches at 8 bases. CDR3 length: 18 residues. J lost 3 bases, V lost 0 bases, and 13 bases had no gene match. The germline V gene has CDR1 LGHNA and CDR2 YSLEER. The CDR3: CASSQDLPSGGYSYEQYF. CDR3 nucleotide sequence: TGCGCCAGCAGCCAAGATCTTCCCTCAGGGGGCTATAGCTACGAGCAGTACTTC.